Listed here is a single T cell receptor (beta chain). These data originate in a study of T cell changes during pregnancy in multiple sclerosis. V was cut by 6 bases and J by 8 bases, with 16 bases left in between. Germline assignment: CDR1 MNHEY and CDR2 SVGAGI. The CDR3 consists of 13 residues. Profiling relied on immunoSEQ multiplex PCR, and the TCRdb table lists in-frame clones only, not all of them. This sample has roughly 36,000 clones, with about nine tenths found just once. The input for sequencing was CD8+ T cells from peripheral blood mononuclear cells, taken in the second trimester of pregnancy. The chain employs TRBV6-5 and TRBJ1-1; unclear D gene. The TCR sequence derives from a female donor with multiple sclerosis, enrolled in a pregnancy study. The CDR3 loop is CASSYGDGREAFF. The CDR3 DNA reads TGTGCCAGCAGCTACGGAGACGGGAGGGAAGCTTTCTTT.